The rows below give T cell receptor beta chains drawn from one sample of a study of identical twins. TCRdb reprocessed the 5' RACE reads with MiXCR, giving one entry per CDR3 protein. The profile shows about 890,000 distinct CDR3 sequences, about 12% of them singletons. The sample also formed part of further work on yellow fever vaccine responses in identical twins.

The sequenced material came from PBMCs. The receptors originated from a woman in her late teens or twenties in good health. Each CDR3 is given with its conserved first and last residue. The D gene is left open where the match is weak. Size tells how often a clone was seen (once, few, many) or the class of an expanded clone, and some rows leave it out.

D gene,J gene,clone size,V gene,CDR3 protein,CDR3 DNA
-,TRBJ1-4,few,TRBV20-1,CSAPPAGINEKLFF,TGCAGTGCCCCGCCGGCCGGGATTAATGAAAAACTGTTTTTT
-,TRBJ2-1,many,TRBV7-9,CASGLTENNEQFF,TGTGCCAGCGGTCTCACAGAGAACAATGAGCAGTTCTTC
TRBD2,TRBJ2-1,few,TRBV12-3/TRBV12-4,CASSSIGGSGRAYNEQFF,TGTGCCAGCAGTTCCATAGGGGGGAGCGGGAGGGCCTACAATGAGCAGTTCTTC
-,TRBJ1-3,many,TRBV7-9,CASVSSGNTIYF,TGTGCCAGCGTTAGCTCTGGAAACACCATATATTTT
-,TRBJ1-2,-,TRBV12-3/TRBV12-4,CASSVGNHGYTF,TGTGCCAGCAGTGTGGGTAATCATGGCTACACCTTC
-,TRBJ2-1,few,TRBV4-1,CASSQVLTGAGDEQFF,TGCGCCAGCAGCCAAGTGCTTACCGGCGCCGGGGATGAGCAGTTCTTC
TRBD2,TRBJ2-2,few,TRBV20-1,CSAREGTSGDTGELFF,TGCAGTGCTAGAGAAGGGACTAGCGGGGACACCGGGGAGCTGTTTTTT
-,TRBJ2-2,-,TRBV29-1,CSVEEALNTGELFF,TGCAGCGTTGAAGAAGCACTCAACACCGGGGAGCTGTTTTTT
TRBD1,TRBJ1-1,-,TRBV5-1,CASSDMSTGTSTEAFF,TGCGCCAGCAGCGATATGTCGACAGGGACTTCAACTGAAGCTTTCTTT
TRBD1,TRBJ2-1,many,TRBV29-1,CSVEDLTGVSNEQFF,TGCAGCGTTGAAGATTTGACAGGGGTTTCCAATGAGCAGTTCTTC
TRBD1,TRBJ2-7,-,TRBV18,CASSHLRGPHEQYF,TGTGCCAGCTCCCATTTAAGGGGGCCCCACGAGCAGTACTTC
TRBD1,TRBJ2-7,-,TRBV7-2,CASRNGQGWYDEQYF,TGTGCCAGCCGAAACGGACAGGGGTGGTATGACGAGCAGTACTTC
TRBD2,TRBJ2-1,-,TRBV6-5,CASSYVSGTAFSYNEQFF,TGTGCCAGCAGTTACGTTAGCGGGACGGCATTCTCCTACAATGAGCAGTTCTTC
TRBD1,TRBJ1-6,few,TRBV25-1,CASSEQGARPLHF,TGTGCCAGCAGTGAGCAGGGGGCACGACCCCTCCACTTT
-,TRBJ2-2,many,TRBV7-9,CASSPFGPGMNTGELFF,TGTGCCAGCAGCCCATTCGGGCCGGGGATGAACACCGGGGAGCTGTTTTTT
-,TRBJ1-2,many,TRBV12-3/TRBV12-4,CASSLGQVYGYTF,TGTGCCAGCAGTTTAGGACAGGTTTATGGCTACACCTTC
-,TRBJ1-1,few,TRBV25-1,CASSGRGATEAFF,TGTGCCAGCAGCGGCAGGGGCGCGACTGAAGCTTTCTTT
TRBD1,TRBJ2-3,many,TRBV5-1,CASSYGQGAVDTQYF,TGCGCCAGCAGCTACGGACAGGGGGCAGTGGATACGCAGTATTTT
-,TRBJ2-1,many,TRBV12-3/TRBV12-4,CASSTTGRVNEQFF,TGTGCCAGCAGTACTACAGGCCGCGTCAATGAGCAGTTCTTC
-,TRBJ1-3,few,TRBV28,CASSLTRTGTSGNTIYF,TGTGCCAGCAGTTTAACCCGAACAGGGACCTCTGGAAACACCATATATTTT
-,TRBJ2-7,-,TRBV7-3,CASRGEDLPTYEQYF,TGTGCCAGCAGAGGAGAGGACCTACCTACCTACGAGCAGTACTTC
-,TRBJ2-1,few,TRBV7-9,CASSLGDLGAEQFF,TGTGCCAGCAGCTTAGGGGATCTTGGAGCTGAGCAGTTCTTC
TRBD1,TRBJ1-2,-,TRBV3-1,CASSQARGGGQVAGYTF,TGTGCCAGCAGCCAAGCGCGAGGAGGGGGACAGGTTGCCGGCTACACCTTC
TRBD2,TRBJ2-1,few,TRBV5-1,CASSLGLAGTFSYNEQFF,TGCGCCAGCAGCTTGGGGCTAGCGGGGACCTTCTCCTACAATGAGCAGTTCTTC
-,TRBJ1-5,few,TRBV6-1,CASRRQISNQPQHF,TGTGCCAGCAGAAGACAGATTAGCAATCAGCCCCAGCATTTT
-,TRBJ1-5,-,TRBV19,CASNQGRGGNQPQHF,TGTGCCAGTAACCAAGGCCGGGGGGGCAATCAGCCCCAGCATTTT
TRBD1,TRBJ1-5,few,TRBV7-6,CASSQKRDRPSPMGSNQPQHF,TGTGCCAGCAGCCAAAAGCGGGACAGACCCTCCCCGATGGGGAGCAATCAGCCCCAGCATTTT
-,TRBJ1-6,-,TRBV6-5,CASSYGSGSVENSPLHF,TGTGCCAGCAGTTACGGGTCAGGGAGTGTTGAGAACTCACCCCTCCACTTT
-,TRBJ2-3,many,TRBV20-1,CSGRGLYTDTQYF,TGCAGTGGGAGGGGACTTTACACAGATACGCAGTATTTT
-,TRBJ1-1,-,TRBV20-1,CSAIRDTEAFF,TGCAGTGCTATCAGGGACACTGAAGCTTTCTTT
TRBD1,TRBJ2-5,many,TRBV18,CASSPPGGRETQYF,TGTGCCAGCTCACCTCCAGGGGGAAGAGAGACCCAGTACTTC
TRBD1,TRBJ2-7,many,TRBV5-1,CASSVTQGAIYEQYF,TGCGCCAGCAGCGTAACACAGGGGGCGATTTACGAGCAGTACTTC
-,TRBJ2-3,few,TRBV10-3,CAVLVTDTQYF,TGTGCCGTCCTAGTTACAGATACGCAGTATTTT
TRBD2,TRBJ2-3,few,TRBV28,CASRTLAGSTDTQYF,TGTGCCAGCAGAACACTAGCGGGTAGCACAGATACGCAGTATTTT
TRBD2,TRBJ2-7,few,TRBV19,CASSIVAGGGHEQYF,TGTGCCAGTAGTATTGTAGCGGGAGGCGGCCACGAGCAGTACTTC
-,TRBJ1-4,many,TRBV20-1,CSARAGNEKLFF,TGCAGTGCTAGGGCCGGTAATGAAAAACTGTTTTTT
TRBD2,TRBJ2-7,few,TRBV6-5,CASSYTGTSGRSEQYF,TGTGCCAGCAGTTACACCGGGACTAGCGGGAGGAGCGAGCAGTACTTC
-,TRBJ2-5,many,TRBV3-1,CASEGLYQETQYF,TGTGCCAGCGAGGGCCTTTACCAAGAGACCCAGTACTTC
-,TRBJ2-3,few,TRBV28,CASSLRLADLISTDTQYF,TGTGCCAGCAGTTTGAGGTTAGCGGATCTAATTAGCACAGATACGCAGTATTTT
TRBD1,TRBJ1-3,many,TRBV20-1,CSARQGESPGNTIYF,TGCAGTGCTCGACAGGGGGAATCTCCTGGAAACACCATATATTTT
TRBD2,TRBJ2-7,few,TRBV9,CASSVGPTSGKDEQYF,TGTGCCAGCAGCGTAGGGCCAACTAGCGGGAAGGACGAGCAGTACTTC
TRBD2,TRBJ2-5,-,TRBV6-1,CASSRSGGVETQYF,TGTGCCAGCAGTCGGAGCGGGGGGGTTGAGACCCAGTACTTC
TRBD2,TRBJ2-1,few,TRBV7-2,CASSYPGTSGHNEQFF,TGTGCCAGCAGCTATCCCGGGACTAGCGGACACAATGAGCAGTTCTTC
-,TRBJ2-5,-,TRBV4-1,CASSQGVGAVQETQYF,TGCGCCAGCAGCCAGGGGGTGGGAGCGGTCCAAGAGACCCAGTACTTC
TRBD2,TRBJ2-2,-,TRBV27,CASSPGGGGAGELFF,TGTGCCAGCAGTCCCGGTGGGGGGGGAGCCGGGGAGCTGTTTTTT
-,TRBJ2-1,-,TRBV2,CASRRTEVDNEQFF,TGTGCCAGCAGGAGGACTGAAGTCGACAATGAGCAGTTCTTC
-,TRBJ1-5,few,TRBV12-3/TRBV12-4,CASSLKAQSNQPQHF,TGTGCCAGCAGTTTAAAAGCCCAATCCAATCAGCCCCAGCATTTT
-,TRBJ1-1,-,TRBV3-1,CASTLTGTGEAFF,TGTGCCAGCACCTTGACAGGTACCGGGGAAGCTTTCTTT
TRBD2,TRBJ2-1,-,TRBV20-1,CSARDQDGGRTYNEQFF,TGCAGTGCTAGAGATCAGGATGGCGGGAGGACCTACAATGAGCAGTTCTTC
-,TRBJ1-1,-,TRBV10-3,CAISERGAVMNTEAFF,TGTGCCATCAGTGAGAGGGGGGCAGTCATGAACACTGAAGCTTTCTTT
-,TRBJ2-1,many,TRBV6-2/TRBV6-3,CASSAKGGSYNEQFF,TGTGCCAGCAGTGCAAAGGGGGGTTCCTACAATGAGCAGTTCTTC
TRBD1,TRBJ1-5,few,TRBV12-3/TRBV12-4,CASSQNRGGNQPQHF,TGTGCCAGCAGCCAGAACAGGGGCGGCAATCAGCCCCAGCATTTT
TRBD1,TRBJ2-3,-,TRBV6-5,CASSYSAGGTDTQYF,TGTGCCAGCAGTTACTCGGCAGGGGGAACAGATACGCAGTATTTT
TRBD1,TRBJ2-2,-,TRBV5-1,CASSLTGDISDTGELFF,TGCGCCAGCAGCTTGACAGGGGACATCTCGGACACCGGGGAGCTGTTTTTT
TRBD2,TRBJ2-7,many,TRBV5-1,CASSLGLAGRYEQYF,TGCGCCAGCAGCTTGGGACTAGCGGGACGCTACGAGCAGTACTTC
-,TRBJ2-3,-,TRBV5-1,CASSLDGHEGPDTQYF,TGCGCCAGCAGCCTAGACGGACACGAAGGCCCAGATACGCAGTATTTT